Here is one T cell receptor (beta chain) with its context. Antigen: not known. The record originates from a study of beta chain features in type 1 diabetes. Study results and caveats: Shorter templates might be favored by PCR, and equally so in patients and in controls. Whether HLA type affects TCRB rearrangement stayed undetermined in the present work.

The study reverse transcribed the entire isolated RNA, so it sequenced expressed TCRB transcripts. Assay used: immunoSEQ multiplex PCR; TCRdb lists only in-frame clones, some missing. Among approximately 140,000 clones listed, about 9.7% were seen once. This CDR3 has 13 amino acids. From germline, CDR1 is SNHLY and CDR2 FYNNEI. V lost 6 bases, J lost 0 bases, and 9 bases lay in between. A heparinised blood draw that averaged about 116 mL was obtained once from each donor. A CD45RO/CCR7/CD25/CD127/CD95/CD27 panel sorted naive, central memory, regulatory and stem cell-like memory CD4+ cells. The receptor was isolated from a woman in her 40s in good health. The sequencing sample was made of central memory CD4+ T cells from blood. The chain couples TRBV2 to TRBJ2-7; D is perhaps TRBD1 (6 bases). The CDR3: CASRQGSSYEQYF. Written as DNA, the CDR3 is TGTGCCAGCAGACAGGGAAGCTCCTACGAGCAGTACTTC.